This TCR beta chain was sequenced for a study of shared clonotypes between healthy human individuals. CDR1 is SGHVS and CDR2 is FNYEAQ in the germline V gene. The V end lost 5 bases, the J end lost 6 bases, and 20 bases lay between the germline ends. This CDR3 comprises 15 residues. The assay was carried out at the deep level. Every subset's genomic DNA went evenly onto several immunoSEQ plates. Sequenced by immunoSEQ multiplex PCR; TCRdb stores in-frame clones only, minus some. The top ten clones hold 0.85% to 1.3% of a sample with some 2,000,000 clones, about 95% of them seen once. Naive CD8 isolation took CD45RO-negative cells positively selected for CCR7 and excluded terminally differentiated effector memory CD45RA+ cells. General study points: For naive CD4 cells, roughly 4.8% of clonotypes were shared across a handful of donors.

Note on this clone: Its antigen is not known.

The chain is built from TRBV7-6 and TRBJ2-7; D possibly uses TRBD1 or TRBD2 (6 bases each). The sequenced sample was naive CD8+ T cells sorted from blood. The receptor comes from a man aged 18 to 30 in good health. CDR3 DNA sequence: TGTGCCAGCAGCCCCGCAGGAGGGGGGCAGGGCGAGCAGTACTTC. Its protein is CASSPAGGGQGEQYF.